The 24 T cell receptor beta chains reported below all come from one sample, sequenced in a study of cytotoxic CD8 clonotypes in ibrutinib-treated CLL. Generated by immunoSEQ multiplex PCR, the TCRdb table keeps only in-frame clones and is missing some. The sample includes around 250,000 clones, 60% to 75% seen only once; the top ten take less than 20%. Sequences were derived from PBMCs, sampled after 24 months of ibrutinib treatment. Source of these receptors: a human donor with chronic lymphocytic leukemia.

The chain employs TRBV7-3 and TRBJ1-1, with TRBD1 as a possible D gene (5 bases). From germline, CDR1 is SGHTA and CDR2 FQGTGA. This CDR3 spans 13 amino acids. The V end lost 4 bases, the J end lost 1 base, and 7 bases lay between the germline ends. The CDR3 protein is CASSSGGNTEAFF. The CDR3 bases are TGTGCCAGCAGCTCCGGGGGGAACACTGAAGCTTTCTTT.

The CDR3 sequence: CASSLSLLGPRAEQYF. The CDR3 region has the DNA TGTGCCAGCAGTTTATCCCTCCTCGGACCTAGAGCCGAGCAGTACTTC. V is TRBV28 and J is TRBJ2-7, with D hard to call. Trimming removed 1 base from V and 6 bases from J, with 19 bases in between. Germline loops: CDR1 MDHEN, CDR2 SYDVKM. The CDR3 spans 16 residues.

The chain is built from TRBV2 and TRBJ2-4, with a tentative D call TRBD1 (7 bases). Trimming pared 6 bases from V and 4 bases from J, leaving 16 bases between. Germline V gene lookup returns CDR1 SNHLY and CDR2 FYNNEI. This CDR3 has 15 amino acids. CDR3 in DNA: TGTGCCAGCAGGGACGAGACAGGGAGGAAAAACATTCAGTACTTC. Amino acids: CASRDETGRKNIQYF.

The rearrangement uses TRBV2 and TRBJ1-2; 7 bases are shared with TRBD1. V lost 8 bases and J lost 7; bases outside the gene matches: 13. The CDR3 is made up of 14 amino acids. Germline values: CDR1 SNHLY, CDR2 FYNNEI. The CDR3 reads CASQRLTGVVGYTF. CDR3 bases: TGTGCCAGCCAGAGACTTACAGGGGTCGTTGGCTACACCTTC.

The V call is TRBV29-1, the J call TRBJ1-2, with 8 bases lining up with TRBD1. With 4 bases clipped from V and 6 bases from J, the junction kept 4 bases outside the gene matches. Germline loops: CDR1 SQVTM, CDR2 ANQGSEA. The CDR3 length is 12 residues. CDR3 sequence: CSVGAGGDGYTF. CDR3 DNA: TGCAGCGTTGGGGCAGGGGGCGATGGCTACACCTTC.

The chain recombines TRBV15 with TRBJ2-3, with 9 bases lining up with TRBD2. Germline CDR1 and CDR2: LNHNV and YYDKDF (reference sequence). V gave up 3 bases and J gave up 2 bases; unmatched junction bases: 9. The CDR3 has 17 residues. CDR3 DNA: TGTGCCACCAGCAGGCCACTCTGGACTAGCGACACAGATACGCAGTATTTT. It translates to CATSRPLWTSDTDTQYF.

This clone was seen only a few times. For the CDR3, the DNA is TGTGCCAGTAGTATTCAAGGACTGAACACTGAAGCTTTCTTT. Amino acid sequence: CASSIQGLNTEAFF. The V and J genes are TRBV19 and TRBJ1-1; D call uncertain. Trimming stripped 3 bases from V and 0 bases from J, with 8 bases between. CDR3 length: 14 residues. Germline V CDR1 and CDR2: LNHDA, SQIVND (reference sequence).

The chain carries TRBV28 and TRBJ2-5; D might be TRBD2 (6 bases). Deletions cut 5 bases from V and 2 bases from J, with 18 bases between. This CDR3 contains 16 residues. Germline-derived CDR1 and CDR2 are MDHEN and SYDVKM. The CDR3 is CASSRGRGPRQETQYF. In nucleotides, the CDR3 is TGTGCCAGCAGTCGCGGGCGGGGCCCGAGGCAAGAGACCCAGTACTTC.

The CDR3 DNA sequence: TGCGCCAGCAGCTTGGGATCTAGGAGTGAGCAGTACTTC. This codes for CASSLGSRSEQYF. The chain links TRBV5-1 to TRBJ2-7; D not resolved. This CDR3 is 13 amino acids long. CDR1 and CDR2 from the germline V gene are SGHRS and YFSETQ. Trimming cost V 0 bases and J 7 bases, with 11 bases left between them.

The chain joins TRBV5-4 to TRBJ2-7; TRBD2 is a possible D gene (6 bases). This CDR3 has 13 residues. Trimming took 5 bases from V and 6 from J, leaving 15 bases between them. Germline V gives CDR1 SGHNT, CDR2 YYREEE (reference sequence). The CDR3, as DNA: TGTGCCAGCAGTCCCGCTAGCGTAGGCGAGCAGTACTTC. This codes for CASSPASVGEQYF.

CDR3 amino acids: CASRVTSSLYEQYF. CDR3 DNA: TGTGCCAGCAGGGTGACTAGCAGCCTCTACGAGCAGTACTTC. V usage is TRBV2 and J usage is TRBJ2-7, with 7 nucleotides matching TRBD2. CDR3 length: 14 amino acids. Trimming cost V 6 bases and J 3 bases; bases outside gene matches: 8. The germline gives CDR1 SNHLY, CDR2 FYNNEI.

The CDR3 nucleotides read TGCAGCGTTGAAATGGGGTCAGCAGATACGCAGTATTTT. It specifies CSVEMGSADTQYF. The genes are TRBV29-1 and TRBJ2-3; unclear D gene. This CDR3 contains 13 residues. V lost 2 bases and J 4 bases, leaving 10 bases between the germline ends. Germline CDR1 and CDR2: SQVTM and ANQGSEA.

V and J are TRBV6-5 and TRBJ2-5; a possible D gene is TRBD2 (5 bases). This CDR3 is 14 amino acids long. Germline assignment: CDR1 MNHEY and CDR2 SVGAGI. Trimming removed 3 bases from V and 2 bases from J, with 10 bases in between. CDR3 amino acids: CASSYEGQQETQYF. Here the CDR3 DNA reads TGTGCCAGCAGTTATGAGGGCCAGCAAGAGACCCAGTACTTC.

The chain uses TRBV10-3 and TRBJ1-2; TRBD1 might be the D (5 bases). With 7 bases removed from V and 6 bases from J, the gap between germline ends came to 21 bases. This CDR3 is 15 amino acids long. CDR1 ENHRY and CDR2 SYGVKD come from the germline V gene. CDR3 sequence: CAIMETATDSDGYTF. The CDR3 nucleotides are TGTGCCATCATGGAGACAGCGACTGATAGTGATGGCTACACCTTC.

In this sample, this clone turned up once. This chain links TRBV19 with TRBJ1-4, with 7 bases fitting TRBD1. Germline V CDR1 and CDR2: LNHDA, SQIVND (reference sequence). With 6 bases clipped from V and 0 bases from J, the junction kept 7 bases outside the gene matches. The length of the CDR3 is 16 residues. The CDR3 is CASRTPTGTTNEKLFF. The CDR3 coding sequence is TGTGCCAGTAGGACGCCGACAGGGACAACTAATGAAAAACTGTTTTTT.

The rearrangement joins TRBV30 to TRBJ2-7; D is ambiguous. The V end was cut by 3 bases, the J end by 4 bases, with 16 bases between. In germline, CDR1 is GTSNPN, CDR2 SVGIG (reference sequence). The CDR3 runs to 14 residues. CDR3 amino acids: CAWRNWRQRYEQYF. For the CDR3, the DNA is TGTGCCTGGAGGAATTGGCGCCAGCGTTACGAGCAGTACTTC.

A few counts support this clone. The rearrangement joins TRBV7-6 to TRBJ2-7; D ambiguous. Germline V gene lookup returns CDR1 SGHVS and CDR2 FNYEAQ. V was trimmed by 5 bases and J by 4 bases, leaving 9 bases between them. The CDR3 is 12 residues long. The CDR3, as DNA: TGTGCCAGCAGCCCAACAGAATACGAGCAGTACTTC. As protein: CASSPTEYEQYF.

This chain joins TRBV7-8 and TRBJ2-7, with D possibly matching TRBD2 (6 bases). Germline V gene data show CDR1 as SGHVS and CDR2 as FQNEAQ. This CDR3 comprises 20 residues. V was trimmed by 2 bases and J by 4 bases, leaving 30 bases between them. The DNA for the CDR3 is TGTGCCAGCAGCTTAAGGAAACCCAAGTCCCCTCACCCGACTAGATACGAGCAGTACTTC. Translation: CASSLRKPKSPHPTRYEQYF.

This clone was seen just once. CDR3 nucleotide sequence: TGTGCCATCAAGTGGTCCCTAAACACTGAAGCTTTCTTT. It translates to CAIKWSLNTEAFF. The genes are TRBV10-3 and TRBJ1-1; no definite D call. There are 13 residues in the CDR3. Trimming removed 7 bases at V and 2 bases at J, with 11 bases between. Germline V CDR1 and CDR2: ENHRY, SYGVKD.

This chain links TRBV30 with TRBJ1-4; tentatively, D is TRBD1 (5 bases). Looked up from germline, CDR1 is GTSNPN and CDR2 is SVGIG (reference sequence). The V and J ends lost 4 bases and 7 bases respectively, with 22 bases between them. This CDR3 has 16 residues. The chain's CDR3 is CAWMEHPGTAGEKLFF. In DNA, the CDR3 is TGTGCCTGGATGGAACACCCCGGGACGGCCGGTGAAAAACTGTTTTTT.

This clone has only a few counts. This CDR3 is also generated by other DNA sequences in the sample. This sequence joins TRBV27 and TRBJ2-7, with TRBD1 matching over 8 bases. Per germline, CDR1 MNHEY and CDR2 SMNVEV (reference sequence). The length of the CDR3 is 14 residues. J gave up 3 bases and V 5 bases, and 6 bases lay outside the gene matches. The CDR3 loop is CASSPGQGRYEQYF. The CDR3, as DNA: TGTGCCAGCAGTCCAGGACAGGGCCGCTACGAGCAGTACTTC.

The chain combines TRBV6-6 with TRBJ2-7; D perhaps matches TRBD1 (6 bases). The CDR3 is made up of 16 amino acids. CDR1 is MNHNY, CDR2 SVGAGI, per germline (reference sequence). Trimming cost V 5 bases and J 1 base, with 18 bases left between them. The CDR3 nucleotides read TGTGCCAGCAGTCTCACAACACCCGGGACATCCTACGAGCAGTACTTC. This codes for CASSLTTPGTSYEQYF.

The chain is built from TRBV27 and TRBJ2-3; no reliable D call. V was trimmed by 6 bases and J by 4 bases, leaving 23 bases between them. CDR1 and CDR2 from the germline V gene are MNHEY and SMNVEV (reference sequence). The CDR3 is made up of 17 amino acids. CDR3 coding DNA: TGTGCCAGCAGCATTAGGATATCTGGGCCCAGGTCAGATACGCAGTATTTT. Translating it yields CASSIRISGPRSDTQYF.

The chain has TRBV5-3 and TRBJ2-1, with TRBD2 identical over 13 bases. TRBV5-3 is placed among ORFs of uncertain function. The V and J ends lost 7 bases and 3 bases, in that order; junction bases with no gene match: 25. There are 22 residues in the CDR3. DNA of the CDR3: TGTGCCAGAGTGGGCAACGAACCTGTGCCCCGAAGACTAGCGGGAGGCTACAATGAGCAGTTCTTC. As protein: CARVGNEPVPRRLAGGYNEQFF.